This T cell receptor beta chain stems from a study of CD8 T cells in Susac syndrome. Only a few counts were recorded for this clonotype. This CDR3 is built from 16 residues. V lost 5 bases and J lost 2; bases outside the gene matches: 11. CDR1 and CDR2 (germline): SEHNR, FQNEAQ (reference sequence). Random hexamers served to reverse transcribe roughly 0.45 to 1 ug RNA. Across 54 Vbeta and 13 Jbeta, immunoSEQ multiplex PCR amplified TCR beta CDR3. TCRdb fed the immunoSEQ multiplex PCR reads into MiXCR, producing one record per CDR3 protein. This sample has approximately 150,000 distinct CDR3 sequences; around 75% occur once, and the top ten carry approximately 0.51%. TCR beta from blood CD8+ and CD4+ T cells was sequenced. Control patients had untreated stable or active relapsing-remitting multiple sclerosis by revised McDonald criteria.

The chain employs TRBV7-9 and TRBJ2-7, with 8 bases that match TRBD1. This receptor was identified in a human donor with multiple sclerosis. Sequencing was carried out using CD8+ T cells from PBMCs. CDR3 loop: CASSPTGQGRPYEQYF. The CDR3 DNA reads as TGTGCCAGCAGCCCCACCGGACAGGGCCGCCCCTACGAGCAGTACTTC.